Listed below are T cell receptor beta chains from one sample, sequenced in a study of vaccination and CD4 T cells after COVID-19. TCRdb independently ran MiXCR on the PCR reads; one entry per CDR3 protein. Of roughly 20,000 distinct CDR3 sequences in the sample, 35% to 40% were seen once. Their target antigens are unknown. Source: CD4+ T cells from blood, cultured in vitro, taken before SARS-CoV-2 vaccination. These receptors all come from a human donor who received a COVID-19 vaccine. CDR3s include the opening cysteine and the closing phenylalanine or tryptophan. Each record gives: J gene, V gene, D gene, clone size, CDR3 DNA, CDR3 protein. A D gene is named only where the DNA matches it firmly. Clone size is given for some rows only: seen once, a few or many times, or a class if the clone is expanded.

TRBJ2-7 TRBV5-1 NA NA TGCGCCAGCAGCTTCGGGCCGGACGCGTCCGACGAGCAGTACTTC CASSFGPDASDEQYF
TRBJ2-3 TRBV20-1 TRBD2 few TGCAGTGCTTCGGGACTAGGGGATCCGGATACGCAGTATTTT CSASGLGDPDTQYF
TRBJ1-3 TRBV25-1 NA NA TGTGCCAGCAGCCCGCGGGGCAGCTCTGGAAACACCATATATTTT CASSPRGSSGNTIYF
TRBJ1-5 TRBV20-1 TRBD1 few TGCAGTGCTAGCGAAACAGGGGATCAGCCCCAGCATTTT CSASETGDQPQHF
TRBJ1-5 TRBV7-8 NA few TGTGCCAGCAGCTTAGTGGGAGGACAGACCAATCAGCCCCAGCATTTT CASSLVGGQTNQPQHF
TRBJ1-3 TRBV4-2 NA NA TGTGCCAGCAGCCAAGGCGACGCAGGGTTCTCTGGAAACACCATATATTTT CASSQGDAGFSGNTIYF
TRBJ1-2 TRBV4-1 NA NA TGCGCCAGCAGCCAAAATACGACTAATCAGGGGAGTTTTTATGGCTACACCTTC CASSQNTTNQGSFYGYTF
TRBJ2-7 TRBV20-1 TRBD2 few TGCAGTGCGCGGACGGGACTAGCGGGGGGGATGAGCTCCTACGAGCAGTACTTC CSARTGLAGGMSSYEQYF
TRBJ1-5 TRBV19 NA few TGTGCCAGTAGTGTGAGGGACACCAATCAGCCCCAGCATTTT CASSVRDTNQPQHF
TRBJ1-1 TRBV6-5 TRBD1 NA TGTGCCAGCAGTTACCCTGGACAGGCCACCGAAGCTTTCTTT CASSYPGQATEAFF
TRBJ2-6 TRBV7-8 NA NA TGTGCCAGCAGCTTAGTAACGGGGTCTGGGGCCAACGTCCTGACTTTC CASSLVTGSGANVLTF
TRBJ2-7 TRBV5-1 NA NA TGCGCCAGCAGCTTGGGACAATCCGGGCAGTACTTC CASSLGQSGQYF
TRBJ2-1 TRBV2 NA NA TGTGCCAGCAGAGAGGGTTATGAGCAGTTCTTC CASREGYEQFF
TRBJ1-3 TRBV7-9 TRBD1 few TGTGCCAGCAGTTACAGGGGTTTTTCGGGAAACACCATATATTTT CASSYRGFSGNTIYF
TRBJ2-7 TRBV5-1 NA few TGCGCCAGCAGCCCTGTCGAGGGTCGGGTCGAGCAGTACTTC CASSPVEGRVEQYF
TRBJ2-5 TRBV21-1 NA NA TGTGCCAGCCCTGGCGGCGGGGGAGGATGTGAGACCCAGTACTTC CASPGGGGGCETQYF
TRBJ2-3 TRBV6-1 NA NA TGTGCCAGCAGTGGGGGCACGCGTACGCAGTATTTT CASSGGTRTQYF
TRBJ2-5 TRBV7-6 NA NA TGTGCCAGCAGCTTAAGGGCAGGGGCGATACAAGAGACCCAGTACTTC CASSLRAGAIQETQYF
TRBJ2-3 TRBV10-1 NA NA TGCGCCAGCAGTGAGTGGAGGGGCGCAGATACGCAGTATTTT CASSEWRGADTQYF
TRBJ2-2 TRBV30 TRBD1 NA TGTGCCTGGAGTGTAGAGACAGGGGGCACCGGGGAGCTGTTTTTT CAWSVETGGTGELFF
TRBJ1-4 TRBV30 TRBD1 NA TGTGCCTGGAGTAAAGGGGGCCATGAAAAACTGTTTTTT CAWSKGGHEKLFF
TRBJ2-1 TRBV3-1 TRBD2 NA TGTGCCAGCAGCCCCGGACTAGCGGGGGCCTATTACAATGAGCAGTTCTTC CASSPGLAGAYYNEQFF
TRBJ1-1 TRBV20-1 NA medium-sized TGCAGTGCTAGAGATAGGCGGACAGAGAACACTGAAGCTTTCTTT CSARDRRTENTEAFF
TRBJ1-1 TRBV12-3/TRBV12-4 TRBD1 once TGTGCCAGCAGTTACGCCGGGACAGGAAACACTGAAGCTTTCTTT CASSYAGTGNTEAFF
TRBJ2-1 TRBV19 TRBD2 NA TGTGCCAGTGGACGGACTAGCGGGGTAGGGGAGCAGTTCTTC CASGRTSGVGEQFF
TRBJ2-1 TRBV20-1 NA once TGCAGTGCTAGACAGTACAATGAGCAGTTCTTC CSARQYNEQFF
TRBJ2-5 TRBV10-1 NA NA TGCGCCAGCAGCGCGGGACTCGCGGAGACCCAGTACTTC CASSAGLAETQYF
TRBJ2-3 TRBV5-1 TRBD2 NA TGCGCCAGCAGCATCACTAGCGGGGGATCCACAGATACGCAGTATTTT CASSITSGGSTDTQYF
TRBJ1-1 TRBV20-1 NA NA TGCAGTGCTAGAGCTTGGAACACTGAAGCTTTCTTT CSARAWNTEAFF
TRBJ2-6 TRBV10-3 NA once TGTGCCACAAGGGACGACGGGGCCAACGTCCTGACTTTC CATRDDGANVLTF
TRBJ1-6 TRBV10-2 NA NA TGCGCCAGCAGGGCGCCAGGGAGAAGGGATTCACCCCTCCACTTT CASRAPGRRDSPLHF
TRBJ1-2 TRBV24-1 NA NA TGTGCCATCTCAAGGGGGGCAGCATATGGCTACACCTTC CAISRGAAYGYTF
TRBJ1-1 TRBV11-3 NA NA TGTGCCAGCAGCCCGGAGACCCCGCTGGGGAACACTGAAGCTTTCTTT CASSPETPLGNTEAFF
TRBJ1-4 TRBV20-1 TRBD1 NA TGCAGTGCGAAGGGACAGGGCGGACGGGGAAAACTGTTTTTT CSAKGQGGRGKLFF
TRBJ1-2 TRBV6-1 NA NA TGTGCCAGCAGTCAGGACAGCTTCTATGGCTACACCTTC CASSQDSFYGYTF
TRBJ1-4 TRBV12-3/TRBV12-4 TRBD1 NA TGTGCCAGCAGCACCAAACAGGGGGGGGTTGAAAAACTGTTTTTT CASSTKQGGVEKLFF
TRBJ1-3 TRBV19 NA NA TGTGCCAGTAGCTCAGCCAGGGGTAATTCTGGAAACACCATATATTTT CASSSARGNSGNTIYF
TRBJ1-2 TRBV2 NA few TGTGCCAGCAGCTCACTACGGACGGATCTCTATGGCTACACCTTC CASSSLRTDLYGYTF
TRBJ1-5 TRBV6-5 NA NA TGTGCCAGCAGTTACCTACGGGGATACCGCAATCAGCCCCAGCATTTT CASSYLRGYRNQPQHF
TRBJ2-1 TRBV12-3/TRBV12-4 TRBD2 NA TGTGCCAGCAGTTTGTGGCTAGCGGGGGCCAATGAGCAGTTCTTC CASSLWLAGANEQFF
TRBJ2-2 TRBV7-2 TRBD1 NA TGTGCCAGCAGCGCGGGACAGGGGTACACCGGGGAGCTGTTTTTT CASSAGQGYTGELFF
TRBJ2-3 TRBV5-1 TRBD2 NA TGCGCCAGCAGCTCGGGGGGCGGGGGGAACACAGATACGCAGTATTTT CASSSGGGGNTDTQYF
TRBJ2-1 TRBV30 NA NA TGTGCCTGGAAGGCCGGGAGCCGCGAGCAGTTCTTC CAWKAGSREQFF
TRBJ2-7 TRBV7-9 TRBD2 few TGTGCCAGCAGCGTACTAGCGGGGGGCAGGGAGCAGTACTTC CASSVLAGGREQYF
TRBJ1-2 TRBV30 NA NA TGTGCCTGGAGAGTCCTTGGGGGGACGACTAACTATGGCTACACCTTC CAWRVLGGTTNYGYTF
TRBJ2-1 TRBV7-2 TRBD2 few TGTGCCAGCAGTCCCCCCGCGCGGGGGGGTAATGAGCAGTTCTTC CASSPPARGGNEQFF
TRBJ1-1 TRBV5-4 TRBD1 NA TGTGCCAGCAGCTTCAATCTCAGGACAGGGGCGGGCACTGAAGCTTTCTTT CASSFNLRTGAGTEAFF
TRBJ1-5 TRBV20-1 NA NA TGCAGTGCTAGACCCCGCGGAGGAGGTACGAGGTATAGCAATCAGCCCCAGCATTTT CSARPRGGGTRYSNQPQHF
TRBJ1-2 TRBV6-1 NA few TGTGCCAGCAGTGAATTCTGGTCCAACTATGGCTACACCTTC CASSEFWSNYGYTF
TRBJ1-6 TRBV6-1 TRBD1 NA TGTGCCAGCACTCGAGGACAGGGCTCCTATAATTCACCCCTCCACTTT CASTRGQGSYNSPLHF
TRBJ1-1 TRBV21-1 NA few TGTGCCAGCAACAACGGGCGGGCAAGGGGCACTGAAGCTTTCTTT CASNNGRARGTEAFF
TRBJ1-5 TRBV27 NA NA TGTGCCAGCAGTTTATCCATGGGGGCCCATCAGCCCCAGCATTTT CASSLSMGAHQPQHF
TRBJ1-6 TRBV2 TRBD1 few TGTGCCAGCAGTGGGGACAGGGTGCAGAGTTCACCCCTCCACTTT CASSGDRVQSSPLHF